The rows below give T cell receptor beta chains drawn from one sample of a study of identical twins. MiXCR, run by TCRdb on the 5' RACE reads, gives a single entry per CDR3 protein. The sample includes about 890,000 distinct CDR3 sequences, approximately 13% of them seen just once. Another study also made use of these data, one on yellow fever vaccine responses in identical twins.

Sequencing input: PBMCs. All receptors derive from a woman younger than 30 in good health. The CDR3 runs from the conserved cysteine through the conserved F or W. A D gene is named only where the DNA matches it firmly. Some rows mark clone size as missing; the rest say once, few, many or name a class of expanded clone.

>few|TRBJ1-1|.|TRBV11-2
CASSLDGPVSGTEAFF
TGTGCCAGCAGCTTAGATGGGCCCGTTTCGGGCACTGAAGCTTTCTTT
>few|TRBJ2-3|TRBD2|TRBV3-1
CASSQGRLAGDGADTQYF
TGTGCCAGCAGCCAAGGGAGACTAGCGGGAGATGGCGCAGATACGCAGTATTTT
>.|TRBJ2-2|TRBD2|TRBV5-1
CASSAGLAGGNTGELFF
TGCGCCAGCAGCGCGGGACTAGCGGGGGGGAACACCGGGGAGCTGTTTTTT
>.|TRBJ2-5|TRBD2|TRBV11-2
CASSSGTSGGTYQETQYF
TGTGCCAGCAGCTCGGGGACTAGCGGGGGAACGTACCAAGAGACCCAGTACTTC
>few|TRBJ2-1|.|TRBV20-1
CSARGRADNEQFF
TGCAGTGCTAGAGGTCGGGCAGATAATGAGCAGTTCTTC
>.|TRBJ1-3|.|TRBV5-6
CASSRRGGNTIYF
TGTGCCAGCAGCCGAAGGGGGGGGAACACCATATATTTT
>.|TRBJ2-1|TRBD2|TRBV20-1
CSATLAGGPLDFSTEQFF
TGCAGTGCTACCCTAGCGGGAGGGCCTTTGGATTTCTCTACTGAGCAGTTCTTC
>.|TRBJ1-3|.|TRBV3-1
CASSSHSGTGGNTIYF
TGTGCCAGCAGCTCACATTCCGGGACCGGTGGAAACACCATATATTTT
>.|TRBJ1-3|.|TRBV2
CASENQAGSGNTIYF
TGTGCCAGCGAAAACCAAGCGGGCAGTGGAAACACCATATATTTT
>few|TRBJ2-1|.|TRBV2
CASSASTRSEQFF
TGTGCCAGCAGTGCTTCCACGAGGAGTGAGCAGTTCTTC
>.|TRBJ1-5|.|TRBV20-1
CSAPGGWQSDQPQHF
TGCAGTGCCCCCGGCGGGTGGCAGTCCGACCAGCCCCAGCATTTT
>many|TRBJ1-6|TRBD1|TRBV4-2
CASSQDGTDQNSPLHF
TGTGCCAGCAGCCAAGACGGGACAGACCAGAATTCACCCCTCCACTTT